The 17 T cell receptor beta chains given below trace back to one sample, sequenced in a study of human T cells and chemical hapten exposure. Regarding time point: healthy volunteer bleed at 6 weeks. Unfractionated whole blood served as the source for total RNA extraction. TCRdb ran MiXCR on the RACE reads and lists one entry per CDR3 protein. The sample lists around 80,000 distinct CDR3 sequences, approximately 8% occurring once. The specimen sequenced was whole blood. These receptors all stem from a male donor in good health. Some clones in this sample may be carry-over from other donors' samples.

This clonotype has a handful of counts. The chain combines TRBV11-3 with TRBJ2-7, with TRBD1 as a possible D gene (6 bases). Between the trimmed V and J ends, which lost 4 bases and 6 bases, there was a span of 10 bases. Germline V lookup: CDR1 SGHNT, CDR2 YENEEA. The CDR3 consists of 12 residues. The CDR3 loop is CASSSGQREQYF. The CDR3 DNA reads TGTGCCAGCAGCTCCGGACAGCGCGAGCAGTACTTC.

This clonotype has only a few counts. J is TRBJ2-3 and V is TRBV6-6; 8 bases map to TRBD1. This CDR3 comprises 14 residues. Germline V CDR1 and CDR2: MNHNY, SVGAGI (reference sequence). V lost 5 bases and J lost 3; bases outside the gene matches: 4. The CDR3 here is CASSDGQGTDTQYF. CDR3 nucleotides: TGTGCCAGCAGTGACGGACAGGGTACAGATACGCAGTATTTT.

The chain couples TRBV20-1 to TRBJ2-5, with D possibly called TRBD1 or TRBD2 (6 bases each). Germline CDR1 reads DFQATT; CDR2 reads SNEGSKA (reference sequence). The CDR3 length is 15 residues. Deletions cut 0 bases from V and 5 bases from J, with 16 bases between. The CDR3 sequence: CSARDRRGAGETQYF. Written as DNA, the CDR3 is TGCAGTGCTAGAGATAGGAGGGGGGCAGGGGAGACCCAGTACTTC.

Ten or more counts support this clonotype. The J gene is TRBJ2-7, the V gene TRBV20-1; no reliable D call. CDR3 length: 14 amino acids. V was pared by 0 bases and J by 1 base, with 10 bases between. The germline V gene has CDR1 DFQATT and CDR2 SNEGSKA (reference sequence). CDR3 in amino acids: CSARDRGKSYEQYF. The CDR3 nucleotides read TGCAGTGCTAGAGATCGTGGGAAGTCCTACGAGCAGTACTTC.

V usage is TRBV7-9 and J usage is TRBJ2-1, with D possibly called TRBD1 or TRBD2 (8 bases each). CDR3 length equals 19 residues. The V end lost 5 bases, the J end lost 2 bases, and 25 bases lay between the germline ends. Germline assignment: CDR1 SEHNR and CDR2 FQNEAQ (reference sequence). The CDR3 region is CASSLQGAPASGPYNEQFF. The CDR3 nucleotides read TGTGCCAGCAGCCTCCAGGGGGCCCCTGCTAGCGGGCCCTACAATGAGCAGTTCTTC.

J is TRBJ1-1 and V is TRBV12-3 or TRBV12-4; D remains ambiguous. This CDR3 contains 13 residues. Deletions cut 8 bases from V and 1 base from J, with 11 bases between. The CDR3 sequence: CASCVWANTEAFF. As DNA, the CDR3 is TGTGCCAGCTGCGTCTGGGCGAACACTGAAGCTTTCTTT.

The table lists this clonotype with many counts. The chain couples TRBV29-1 to TRBJ2-3; D assignment may be TRBD1 or TRBD2 (5 bases each). The CDR3 has 12 amino acids. Trimming cost V 6 bases and J 2 bases, with 9 bases left between them. Germline CDR1 and CDR2: SQVTM and ANQGSEA. The DNA of the CDR3 is TGCAGCGTCCCGGGGCCCACAGATACGCAGTATTTT. Protein: CSVPGPTDTQYF.

This clonotype was observed a handful of times. The chain uses TRBV7-9 and TRBJ2-3; D ambiguous. Trimming took 5 bases from V and 1 from J, leaving 7 bases between them. The CDR3 loop spans 13 amino acids. CDR1 and CDR2 from the germline V gene are SEHNR and FQNEAQ (reference sequence). The DNA for the CDR3 is TGTGCCAGCAGCCAGGTGGGCACAGATACGCAGTATTTT. It specifies CASSQVGTDTQYF. The variable domain in full, completed from reference TRBV7-9 and TRBJ2-3, reads DTGVSQNPRHKITKRGQNVTFRCDPISEHNRLYWYRQTLGQGPEFLTYFQNEAQLEKSRLLSDRFSAERPKGSFSTLEIQRTEQGDSAMYLCASSQVGTDTQYFGPGTRLTVL.

This clonotype appeared many times. This chain joins TRBV6-1 and TRBJ1-5; TRBD1 agrees at 8 bases. Losses at the gene ends were 1 base for V and 7 bases for J; bases not matched to a gene: 3. CDR3 length: 14 residues. Per germline, CDR1 MNHNS and CDR2 SASEGT. This chain's CDR3 is CASSEGPGGQPQHF. CDR3 nucleotide sequence: TGTGCCAGCAGTGAAGGGCCAGGGGGCCAGCCCCAGCATTTT.

This clonotype was counted between two and nine times. This chain uses TRBV6-1 with TRBJ1-6, with TRBD1 matching over 7 bases. This CDR3 comprises 16 residues. V was clipped by 0 bases and J by 7 bases; unmatched bases: 6. Germline CDR1 and CDR2: MNHNS and SASEGT. The CDR3 DNA reads TGTGCCAGCAGTGAAGCGGTGATGACAGGGAATTCACCCCTCCACTTT. As protein: CASSEAVMTGNSPLHF.

This clonotype was counted at least ten times. This sequence joins TRBV6-2 or TRBV6-3 and TRBJ1-1; a possible D gene is TRBD1 (5 bases). The CDR3 sequence is 14 residues long. Germline CDR1 MNHEY, CDR2 SVGEGT. Trimming pared 3 bases from V and 4 bases from J, leaving 12 bases between. The CDR3 region has the DNA TGTGCCAGCAGTTATGGGGGAGGCGGCACTGAAGCTTTCTTT. Its translation is CASSYGGGGTEAFF.

A few counts support this clonotype. The chain combines TRBV3-1 with TRBJ1-1; tentative D call: TRBD1 (5 bases). This CDR3 contains 15 residues. V was pared by 1 base and J by 4 bases, with 13 bases between. Germline CDR1 and CDR2: LGHDT and YNNKEL (reference sequence). CDR3 nucleotides: TGTGCCAGCAGCCAAGTCCCGGGGCTGGGCACTGAAGCTTTCTTT. Its protein product is CASSQVPGLGTEAFF.

Comments on this clonotype: This likely comes from a read error, as the CDR3 has no conserved phenylalanine or tryptophan at its end. The rearrangement joins TRBV7-2 to TRBJ2-1, with 10 bases fitting TRBD2. The CDR3 has 18 amino acids. After removal of 2 bases from V and 4 bases from J, the junction contained 11 bases not matched to a gene. The germline CDR1 and CDR2 sequences are SGHTA and FQGNSA. CDR3 in DNA: TGTGCCAGCAGCTTAAGGTTGCTAGCGGGAGTAGGGTACAATGAGCAGTTCTTA. Residues: CASSLRLLAGVGYNEQFL.

This clonotype was seen at least ten times. V gene TRBV15 combines with J gene TRBJ1-5; no reliable D call. Trimming removed 0 bases at V and 3 bases at J, with 12 bases between. Germline V gene sequence: CDR1 LNHNV, CDR2 YYDKDF (reference sequence). This CDR3 has 16 amino acids. CDR3 bases: TGTGCCACCAGCAGAGATAGAGGGAGGGTCAATCAGCCCCAGCATTTT. Residues: CATSRDRGRVNQPQHF.

In this sample, this clonotype turned up a few times. The chain has TRBV27 and TRBJ1-1; no clear D. The CDR3 runs 13 residues. Germline CDR1 reads MNHEY; CDR2 reads SMNVEV (reference sequence). V was clipped by 3 bases and J by 4 bases, with 9 bases between them. The DNA of the CDR3 is TGTGCCAGCAGTTTCAAGGAGCTCACTGAAGCTTTCTTT. Encoded protein: CASSFKELTEAFF.

This clonotype occurred a few times. The chain links TRBV6-5 to TRBJ1-2, with D perhaps matching TRBD1 (5 bases). Germline lookup yields CDR1 MNHEY and CDR2 SVGAGI. Trimming took 2 bases from V and 2 from J, leaving 6 bases between them. The CDR3 is 13 amino acids. The CDR3, as DNA: TGTGCCAGCAGTTACGGACAAAACTATGGCTACACCTTC. Translating it yields CASSYGQNYGYTF.

In this sample, this clonotype turned up many times. This chain links TRBV28 with TRBJ2-3; no firm D call. V was cut by 8 bases and J by 8 bases, with 8 bases left in between. Germline-derived CDR1 and CDR2 are MDHEN and SYDVKM. The CDR3 totals 10 residues. The CDR3 here is CASGLGTQYF. Written as DNA, the CDR3 is TGTGCCAGCGGTCTCGGTACGCAGTATTTT.